This T cell receptor (beta chain) stems from a study of blood T cell repertoires in COVID-19. This CDR3 spans 16 amino acids. V lost 3 bases and J 2 bases, leaving 16 bases between the germline ends. The germline gives CDR1 LGHNA, CDR2 YSLEER. Per the original methods: Reference gene primers were amplified, and this amplification served to estimate nucleated cell counts. Using immunoSEQ multiplex PCR, the repertoire was profiled, and TCRdb retains in-frame clones only, with some absent. V and J calls and clone size are those listed in that table; D and trimming were worked out from the DNA. The sample consists of approximately 110,000 clones, roughly 72% of them appearing once.

The chain carries TRBV4-3 and TRBJ2-5, with D perhaps TRBD1 (6 bases). Sequenced input: peripheral blood. The source of this sequence is an elderly man with acute or convalescent COVID-19. This chain's CDR3 is CASSQVLGHPQETQYF. The CDR3 DNA reads as TGCGCCAGCAGCCAGGTCTTGGGACACCCTCAAGAGACCCAGTACTTC.